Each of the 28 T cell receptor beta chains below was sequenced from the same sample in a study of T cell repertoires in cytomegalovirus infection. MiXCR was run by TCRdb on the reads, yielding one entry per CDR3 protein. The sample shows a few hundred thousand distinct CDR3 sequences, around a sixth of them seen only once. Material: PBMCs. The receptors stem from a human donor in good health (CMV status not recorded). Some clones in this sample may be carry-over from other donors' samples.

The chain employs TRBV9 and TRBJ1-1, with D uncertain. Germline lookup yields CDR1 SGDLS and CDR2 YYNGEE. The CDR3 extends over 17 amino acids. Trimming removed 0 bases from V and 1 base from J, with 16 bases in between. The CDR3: CASSVATSSVGNTEAFF. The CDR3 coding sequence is TGTGCCAGCAGCGTAGCTACTTCGAGTGTGGGGAACACTGAAGCTTTCTTT.

The CDR3 protein is CSARYSGFQDTQYF. The CDR3 region has the DNA TGCAGTGCTAGATATTCAGGGTTTCAGGATACGCAGTATTTT. V is TRBV20-1 and J is TRBJ2-3, with D possibly being TRBD1 (5 bases). Germline V CDR1 and CDR2: DFQATT, SNEGSKA (reference sequence). The CDR3 runs 14 residues. Trimming left V 2 bases short and J 6 bases short, with 15 bases between.

The CDR3 DNA reads TGTGCCAGCAGTGAAGGGGGACTCTTCCGACAAAACACCGGGGAGCTGTTTTTT. Its translation is CASSEGGLFRQNTGELFF. V and J are TRBV2 and TRBJ2-2, with D maybe TRBD2 (6 bases). Per the germline V gene, CDR1 is SNHLY and CDR2 is FYNNEI. The germline V and J ends were trimmed by 1 base and 2 bases, with 17 bases remaining between them. The CDR3 sequence is 18 residues long.

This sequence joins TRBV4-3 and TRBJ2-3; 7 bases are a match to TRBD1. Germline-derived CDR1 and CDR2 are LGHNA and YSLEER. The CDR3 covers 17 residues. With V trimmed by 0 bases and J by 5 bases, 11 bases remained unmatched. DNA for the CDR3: TGCGCCAGCAGCCAAGAAAGCTTGGCCCACAGGGGAGATACGCAGTATTTT. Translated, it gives CASSQESLAHRGDTQYF.

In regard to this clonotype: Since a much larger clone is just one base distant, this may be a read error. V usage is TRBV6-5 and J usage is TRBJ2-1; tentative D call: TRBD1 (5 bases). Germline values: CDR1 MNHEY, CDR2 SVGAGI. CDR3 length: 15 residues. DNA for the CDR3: TGTGCCAGCAGTTACTCTTCTGGCAGGGTCACTGAGCAGTTATTC. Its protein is CASSYSSGRVTEQLF.

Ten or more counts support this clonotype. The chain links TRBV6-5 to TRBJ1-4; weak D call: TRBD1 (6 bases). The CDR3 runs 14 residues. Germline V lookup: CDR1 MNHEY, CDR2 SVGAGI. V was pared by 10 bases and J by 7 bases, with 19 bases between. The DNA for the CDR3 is TGTGCCACCTCCGCCCAAGGACAGCTTGAAAAACTGTTTTTT. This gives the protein CATSAQGQLEKLFF.

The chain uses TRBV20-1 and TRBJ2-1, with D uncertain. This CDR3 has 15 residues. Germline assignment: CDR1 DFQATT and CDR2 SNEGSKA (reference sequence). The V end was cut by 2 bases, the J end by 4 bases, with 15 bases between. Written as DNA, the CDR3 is TGCAGTGCTAGAAGCTATGTGACTCTGTACAATGAGCAGTTCTTC. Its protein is CSARSYVTLYNEQFF.

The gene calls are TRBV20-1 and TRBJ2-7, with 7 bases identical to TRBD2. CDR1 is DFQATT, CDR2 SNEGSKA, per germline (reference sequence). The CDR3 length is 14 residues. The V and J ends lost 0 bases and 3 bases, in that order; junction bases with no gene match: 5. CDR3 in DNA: TGCAGTGCTAGAGACGAGCGGGGCATCTACGAGCAGTACTTC. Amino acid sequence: CSARDERGIYEQYF.

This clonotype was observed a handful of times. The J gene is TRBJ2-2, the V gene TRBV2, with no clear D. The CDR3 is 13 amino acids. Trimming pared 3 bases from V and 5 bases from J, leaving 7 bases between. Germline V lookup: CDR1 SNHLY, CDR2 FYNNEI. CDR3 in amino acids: CASSDRETGELFF. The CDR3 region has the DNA TGTGCCAGCAGTGACAGAGAGACCGGGGAGCTGTTTTTT.

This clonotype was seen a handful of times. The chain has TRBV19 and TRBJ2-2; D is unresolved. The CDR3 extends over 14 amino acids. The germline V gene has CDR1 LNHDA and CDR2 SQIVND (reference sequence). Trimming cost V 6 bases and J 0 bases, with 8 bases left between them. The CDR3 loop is CASRRRANTGELFF. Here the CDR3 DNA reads TGTGCCAGTAGGCGTAGGGCGAACACCGGGGAGCTGTTTTTT.

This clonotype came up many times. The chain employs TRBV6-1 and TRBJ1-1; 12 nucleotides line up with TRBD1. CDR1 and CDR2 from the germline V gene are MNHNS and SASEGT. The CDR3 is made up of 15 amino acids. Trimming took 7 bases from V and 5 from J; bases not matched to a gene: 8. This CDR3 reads CASTHRGQGATEAFF. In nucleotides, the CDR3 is TGTGCCAGCACACACCGGGGACAGGGGGCTACTGAAGCTTTCTTT.

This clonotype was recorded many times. CDR3 nucleotides: TGTGCCAGCAGTTTAGGGACAGCTAGTAATCAGCCCCAGCATTTT. Translated, it gives CASSLGTASNQPQHF. The chain employs TRBV12-3 or TRBV12-4 and TRBJ1-5; TRBD1 might be the D (6 bases). V dropped 1 base and J dropped 4 bases, with 11 bases sitting between them. CDR3 size: 15 residues.

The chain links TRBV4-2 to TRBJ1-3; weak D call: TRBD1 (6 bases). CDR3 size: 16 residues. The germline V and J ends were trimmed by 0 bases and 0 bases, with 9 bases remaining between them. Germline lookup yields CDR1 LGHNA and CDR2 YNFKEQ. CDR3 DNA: TGTGCCAGCAGCCAAGAAAGGGGGGACTCTGGAAACACCATATATTTT. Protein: CASSQERGDSGNTIYF.

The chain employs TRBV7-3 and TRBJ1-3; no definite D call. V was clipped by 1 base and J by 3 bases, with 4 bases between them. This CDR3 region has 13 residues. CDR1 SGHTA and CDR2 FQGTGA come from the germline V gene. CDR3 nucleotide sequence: TGTGCCAGCAGCTTAAACTTTGGAAACACCATATATTTT. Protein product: CASSLNFGNTIYF.

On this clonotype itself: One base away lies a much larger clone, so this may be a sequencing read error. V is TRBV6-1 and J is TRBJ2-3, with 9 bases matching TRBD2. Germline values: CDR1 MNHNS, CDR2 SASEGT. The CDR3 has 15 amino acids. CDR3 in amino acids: CACSYMGGGVNTQYF. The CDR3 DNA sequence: TGTGCCTGCAGTTACATGGGCGGGGGGGTCAATACGCAGTATTTT.

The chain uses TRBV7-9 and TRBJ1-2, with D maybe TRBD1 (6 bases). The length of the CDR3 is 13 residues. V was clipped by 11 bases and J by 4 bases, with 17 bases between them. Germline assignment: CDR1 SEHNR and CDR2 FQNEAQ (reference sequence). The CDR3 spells CAATETGPYGYTF. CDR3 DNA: TGTGCCGCGACGGAGACAGGACCCTATGGCTACACCTTC.

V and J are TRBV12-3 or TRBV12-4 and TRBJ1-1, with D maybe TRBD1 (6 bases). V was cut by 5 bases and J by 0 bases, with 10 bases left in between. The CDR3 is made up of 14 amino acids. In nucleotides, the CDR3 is TGTGCCAGCAGTCGACAGGCCATGAACACTGAAGCTTTCTTT. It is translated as CASSRQAMNTEAFF.

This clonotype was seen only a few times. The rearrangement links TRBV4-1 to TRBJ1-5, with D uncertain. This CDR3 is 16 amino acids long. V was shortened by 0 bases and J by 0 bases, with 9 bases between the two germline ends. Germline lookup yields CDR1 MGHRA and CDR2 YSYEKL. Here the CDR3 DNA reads TGCGCCAGCAGCCAAGATGCCACGTATAGCAATCAGCCCCAGCATTTT. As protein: CASSQDATYSNQPQHF.

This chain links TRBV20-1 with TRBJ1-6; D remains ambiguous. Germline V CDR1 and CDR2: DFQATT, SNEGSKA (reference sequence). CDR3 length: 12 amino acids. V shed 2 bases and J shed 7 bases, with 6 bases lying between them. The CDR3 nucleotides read TGCAGTGCTAGAATTCTCAATTCACCCCTCCACTTT. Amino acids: CSARILNSPLHF.

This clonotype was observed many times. The CDR3 region is CASSQRGGGNTDTQYF. In DNA, the CDR3 is TGTGCCAGCAGCCAGAGGGGCGGGGGCAACACAGATACGCAGTATTTT. The chain recombines TRBV7-2 with TRBJ2-3; maybe TRBD2 (7 bases). V lost 5 bases and J 2 bases, leaving 17 bases between the germline ends. Per the germline V gene, CDR1 is SGHTA and CDR2 is FQGNSA. The CDR3 is made up of 16 amino acids.

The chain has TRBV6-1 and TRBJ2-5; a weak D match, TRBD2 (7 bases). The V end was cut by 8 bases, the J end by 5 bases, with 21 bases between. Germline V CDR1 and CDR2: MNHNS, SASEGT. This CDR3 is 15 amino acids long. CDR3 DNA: TGTGCCAGCTCCCCCCTTGGGGGGCGGGAGGAGACCCAGTACTTC. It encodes CASSPLGGREETQYF.

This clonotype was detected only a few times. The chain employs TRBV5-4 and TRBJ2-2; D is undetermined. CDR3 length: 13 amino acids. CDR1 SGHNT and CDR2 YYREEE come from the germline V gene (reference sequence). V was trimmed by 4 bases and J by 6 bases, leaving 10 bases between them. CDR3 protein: CASSLEWPGELFF. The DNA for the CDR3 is TGTGCCAGCAGCCTGGAATGGCCCGGGGAGCTGTTTTTT.

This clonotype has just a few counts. The CDR3 bases are TGTGCCAGCGGACTACCGGGTGAAAAACTGTTTTTT. This sequence encodes CASGLPGEKLFF. The chain is built from TRBV6-6 and TRBJ1-4; D call uncertain. This CDR3 region has 12 residues. Trimming stripped 8 bases from V and 7 bases from J, with 11 bases between. Germline lookup yields CDR1 MNHNY and CDR2 SVGAGI (reference sequence).

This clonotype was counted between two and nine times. CDR3 residues: CASNNYRGAGQETQYF. The DNA for the CDR3 is TGTGCCAGCAACAATTACAGGGGCGCGGGGCAAGAGACCCAGTACTTC. The chain employs TRBV27 and TRBJ2-5; TRBD1 might be the D (7 bases). Germline lookup yields CDR1 MNHEY and CDR2 SMNVEV (reference sequence). The germline V and J ends were trimmed by 7 bases and 2 bases, with 20 bases remaining between them. The CDR3 loop spans 16 amino acids.

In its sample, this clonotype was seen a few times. DNA of the CDR3: TGCGCCAGCAGCCAAGGGCTAGGGCTAAATGAAAAACTGTTTTTT. Protein product: CASSQGLGLNEKLFF. The rearrangement joins TRBV4-3 to TRBJ1-4; D is ambiguous. V shed 1 base and J shed 5 bases, with 11 bases lying between them. Germline CDR1 is LGHNA and CDR2 is YSLEER. The CDR3 totals 15 residues.

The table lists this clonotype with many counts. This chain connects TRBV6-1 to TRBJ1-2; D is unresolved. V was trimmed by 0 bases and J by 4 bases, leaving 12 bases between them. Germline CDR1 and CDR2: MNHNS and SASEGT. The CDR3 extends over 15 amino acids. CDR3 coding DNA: TGTGCCAGCAGTGAAGCGGGCCTTCTGGTCTATGGCTACACCTTC. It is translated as CASSEAGLLVYGYTF.

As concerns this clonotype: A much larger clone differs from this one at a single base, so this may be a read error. The CDR3 reads CAINELKTDTQYF. The DNA of the CDR3 is TGTGCCATCAATGAGCTAAAGACAGATACGCAGTATTTT. The chain recombines TRBV10-3 with TRBJ2-3, with D hard to call. CDR1 is ENHRY, CDR2 SYGVKD, per germline. CDR3 length: 13 residues.

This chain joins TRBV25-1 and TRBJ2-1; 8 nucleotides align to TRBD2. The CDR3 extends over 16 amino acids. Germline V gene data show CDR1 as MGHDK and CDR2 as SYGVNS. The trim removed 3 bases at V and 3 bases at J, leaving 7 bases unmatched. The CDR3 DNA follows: TGTGCCAGCAGTGAGTTGCGGGGGGACCACTACAATGAGCAGTTCTTC. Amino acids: CASSELRGDHYNEQFF.